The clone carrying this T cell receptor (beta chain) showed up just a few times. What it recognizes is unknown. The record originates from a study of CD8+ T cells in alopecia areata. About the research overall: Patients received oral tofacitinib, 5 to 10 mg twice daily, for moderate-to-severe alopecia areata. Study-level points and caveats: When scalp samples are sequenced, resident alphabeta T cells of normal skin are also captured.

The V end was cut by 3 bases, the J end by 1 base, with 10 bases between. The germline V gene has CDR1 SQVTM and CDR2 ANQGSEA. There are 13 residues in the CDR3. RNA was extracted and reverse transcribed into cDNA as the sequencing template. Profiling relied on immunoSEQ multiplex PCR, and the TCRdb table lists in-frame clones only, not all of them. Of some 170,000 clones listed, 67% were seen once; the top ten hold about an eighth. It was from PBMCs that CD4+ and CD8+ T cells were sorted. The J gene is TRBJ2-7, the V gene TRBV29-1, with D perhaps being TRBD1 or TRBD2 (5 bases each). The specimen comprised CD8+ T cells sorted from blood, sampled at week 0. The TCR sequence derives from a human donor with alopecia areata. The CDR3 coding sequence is TGCAGCGTTGAGGTGGGGGAATCCTACGAGCAGTACTTC. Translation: CSVEVGESYEQYF.